This T cell receptor (beta chain) was recorded in a study of identical twins. Study-wide findings and caveats: Twin pairs had excess sharing that was weaker in beta out-of-frame sequences.

As for this clonotype: Its antigen is undetermined.

A universal primer site came from template switching; cDNA carried unique molecular identifiers. TCRdb redid the calling of the 5' RACE reads with MiXCR, one entry per CDR3 protein. Seen here are about 790,000 distinct CDR3 sequences, 15% to 20% observed once, and the top ten hold roughly 13%. Trimming left V 6 bases short and J 3 bases short, with 12 bases between. CDR3 length equals 14 residues. These data are also associated with another study on T cells expressing NK-cell markers. This second study says: In 5 or 6 donors, dominant NKG2C+ clonotypes were roughly 1.0-8% of CD8+ T cells.

The sample comprised PBMCs. This rearrangement joins TRBV12-3 or TRBV12-4 to TRBJ2-1; perhaps TRBD2 as D (5 bases). The clonotype originates from a woman aged 18-35 years in good health. The CDR3 sequence is CASRAGYYYNEQFF. CDR3 in DNA: TGTGCCAGCAGGGCGGGTTACTACTACAATGAGCAGTTCTTC.